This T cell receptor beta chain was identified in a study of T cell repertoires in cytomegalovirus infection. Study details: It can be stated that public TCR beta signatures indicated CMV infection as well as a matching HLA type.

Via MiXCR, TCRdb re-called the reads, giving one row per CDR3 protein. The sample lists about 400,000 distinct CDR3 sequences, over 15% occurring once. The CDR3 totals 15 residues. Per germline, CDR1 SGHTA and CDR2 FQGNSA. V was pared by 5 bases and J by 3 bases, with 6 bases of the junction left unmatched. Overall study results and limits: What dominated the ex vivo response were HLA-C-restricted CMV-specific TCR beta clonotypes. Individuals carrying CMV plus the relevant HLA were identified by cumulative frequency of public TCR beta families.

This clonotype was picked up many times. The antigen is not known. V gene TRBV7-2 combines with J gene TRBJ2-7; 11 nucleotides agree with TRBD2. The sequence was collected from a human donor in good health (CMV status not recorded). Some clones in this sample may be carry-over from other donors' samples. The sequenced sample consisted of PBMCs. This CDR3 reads CASSITSGSLYEQYF. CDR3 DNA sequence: TGTGCCAGCAGCATCACTAGCGGGAGTCTCTACGAGCAGTACTTC.